A selection of T cell receptor beta chains follows, all from one sample in a study of blood T cell repertoires in COVID-19. Measured with immunoSEQ multiplex PCR; TCRdb has only the in-frame clones, and not every one. This table has some 300,000 clones, 90% appearing once. The sample was peripheral blood. All receptors derive from a woman aged 50 to 60 with COVID-19, enrolled during active disease. Both conserved end residues are part of each CDR3. The D gene is left open where the match is weak. Clone size is stated in some rows and not others, as once, few, many or a class when expanded.

TRBJ2-7,14,TRBV7-2,.,TRBD1,TGTGCCAGCAGCTGGTACAGGGGGCTTGACGAGCAGTACTTC,CASSWYRGLDEQYF
TRBJ1-2,14,TRBV5-8,.,TRBD1,TGTGCCAGCAGCTATACAGGGGGGGCCTATGGCTACACCTTC,CASSYTGGAYGYTF
TRBJ2-7,13,TRBV7-9,.,TRBD2,TGTGCCAGCAACTCCGGGGACTACTACGAGCAGTACTTC,CASNSGDYYEQYF
TRBJ1-2,13,TRBV27,.,.,TGTGCCAGCAGTTCCCAGATTAACTATGGCTACACCTTC,CASSSQINYGYTF
TRBJ2-1,16,TRBV6-5,.,TRBD2,TGTGCCAGCAGTTATACTAGCGGGAGCTCCTACAATGAGCAGTTCTTC,CASSYTSGSSYNEQFF
TRBJ1-2,13,TRBV6-2/TRBV6-3,once,TRBD1,TGTGCCAGCAGTCCGGGACAGCACTATGGCTACACCTTC,CASSPGQHYGYTF
TRBJ1-5,16,TRBV27,.,.,TGTGCCAGCAGTTTTTCGGGAAAACCCTTCAATCAGCCCCAGCATTTT,CASSFSGKPFNQPQHF
TRBJ2-7,15,TRBV5-4,.,TRBD1,TGTGCCAGCAGGCAAGCCGGGACAGGGACCTACGAGCAGTACTTC,CASRQAGTGTYEQYF
TRBJ1-4,16,TRBV5-1,.,.,TGCGCCAGCAGCTTGGTGGGGCCTCCCTCTAATGAAAAACTGTTTTTT,CASSLVGPPSNEKLFF
TRBJ2-1,14,TRBV7-9,.,.,TGTGCCAGCAGCTTATTAGGCGGCTACAATGAGCAGTTCTTC,CASSLLGGYNEQFF
TRBJ2-1,15,TRBV7-9,.,.,TGTGCCAGCAGCTCGGTCCTGAGCTCCTACAATGAGCAGTTCTTC,CASSSVLSSYNEQFF
TRBJ2-1,16,TRBV7-9,few,.,TGTGCCAGCCAGCTTCGTGACAACCATGAATACAATGAGCAGTTCTTC,CASQLRDNHEYNEQFF
TRBJ2-4,13,TRBV18,.,.,TGTGCCAGCTCACCACCTTCGAGGAACATTCAGTACTTC,CASSPPSRNIQYF
TRBJ2-5,15,TRBV30,.,TRBD1,TGTGCCTGGAGTTCACACAGGGGGGTCCAAGAGACCCAGTACTTC,CAWSSHRGVQETQYF
TRBJ1-1,13,TRBV18,once,.,TGTGCCAGCTCACGGGTCGAGGGCACTGAAGCTTTCTTT,CASSRVEGTEAFF
TRBJ2-1,16,TRBV7-9,.,TRBD2,TGTGCCAGCAGCCCAGGACTAGCGGGCCTATACAATGAGCAGTTCTTC,CASSPGLAGLYNEQFF
TRBJ1-3,13,TRBV29-1,.,.,TGCAGCGCTATGACAGACTCTGGAAACACCATATATTTT,CSAMTDSGNTIYF
TRBJ1-3,15,TRBV5-4,.,.,TGTGCCAGCAGCTTGGTAACAGCCCGGCGAAACACCATATATTTT,CASSLVTARRNTIYF
TRBJ2-3,15,TRBV3-1/TRBV3-2,.,TRBD2,TGTGCCAGCAGCCCCACTTTAGCGGGACCAGATACGCAGTATTTT,CASSPTLAGPDTQYF
TRBJ1-2,14,TRBV5-1,.,.,TGCGCCAGCAGCCCCTCTACAGGGAACTATGGCTACACCTTC,CASSPSTGNYGYTF
TRBJ2-1,16,TRBV15,.,.,TGTGCCACCCAAAGACAAGACGGGAGCTCCTACAATGAGCAGTTCTTC,CATQRQDGSSYNEQFF
TRBJ1-2,14,TRBV7-2,.,TRBD1,TGTGCCAGCAGTGGAAGGGACAGGGTTAGAGGCTACACCTTC,CASSGRDRVRGYTF
TRBJ1-2,13,TRBV20-1,.,TRBD1,TGCAGTGCTAGTCAGGGGGCGTGGGGTGGCTACACCTTC,CSASQGAWGGYTF
TRBJ2-1,15,TRBV5-1,.,.,TGCGCCAGCAGCGAAGCGTCGACAGGCTACAATGAGCAGTTCTTC,CASSEASTGYNEQFF
TRBJ1-4,14,TRBV5-4,.,.,TGTGCCAGCAGCTTAGGAGGGGTTAATGAAAAACTGTTTTTT,CASSLGGVNEKLFF
TRBJ1-4,17,TRBV4-1,.,TRBD1,TGCGCCAGCAGCCAAGTAAAAATGGGACAGGGGAATGAAAAACTGTTTTTT,CASSQVKMGQGNEKLFF
TRBJ2-7,15,TRBV18,.,.,TGTGCCAGCTCACTAGCGGGACAGGGAAAATACGAGCAGTACTTC,CASSLAGQGKYEQYF
TRBJ1-2,12,TRBV2,.,TRBD1,TGTGCCAGCGAGACAGGGCGCTATGGCTACACCTTC,CASETGRYGYTF
TRBJ1-1,15,TRBV2,.,TRBD1,TGTGCCAGCAGGGTGGACAGGGGTAGGAGCACTGAAGCTTTCTTT,CASRVDRGRSTEAFF
TRBJ2-7,15,TRBV15,.,TRBD1,TGTGCCACCAGCGGAATACAGGGGATTCCCTACGAGCAGTACTTC,CATSGIQGIPYEQYF
TRBJ2-5,14,TRBV21-1,.,.,TGTGCCAGCAGCAAAGGGGACAAACAAGAGACCCAGTACTTC,CASSKGDKQETQYF
TRBJ2-1,16,TRBV15,.,.,TGTGCCACCAGCAGAGGGGCAGGGGGGACTCTGAATGAGCAGTTCTTC,CATSRGAGGTLNEQFF
TRBJ1-1,12,TRBV27,once,.,TGTGCCAGCAGTTTCAGGGGCACTGAAGCTTTCTTT,CASSFRGTEAFF
TRBJ1-5,15,TRBV10-3,.,TRBD1,TGTGCCACCCGACAGGGAGAGAATAGCAATCAGCCCCAGCATTTT,CATRQGENSNQPQHF
TRBJ2-2,14,TRBV5-1,.,.,TGCGCCAGCAGCTATGAGGGGAGGTCCGGGGAGCTGTTTTTT,CASSYEGRSGELFF
TRBJ2-1,12,TRBV29-1,.,.,TGCAGCGTTGACGGGCCGGGGAATGAGCAGTTCTTC,CSVDGPGNEQFF
TRBJ2-3,11,TRBV12-3/TRBV12-4,.,.,TGTGCCAGCAGTCTGAGAGATACGCAGTATTTT,CASSLRDTQYF
TRBJ2-7,14,TRBV30,.,.,TGTGCCTGGAGCCGAGGAGCGAGATCCTACGAGCAGTACTTC,CAWSRGARSYEQYF
TRBJ2-7,14,TRBV19,.,TRBD1,TGTGCCAGTAGTATAGAGAGACAGGGCTACGAGCAGTACTTC,CASSIERQGYEQYF
TRBJ2-5,14,TRBV7-2,.,TRBD2,TGTGCCAGCAGCAGACTAGCGGCGGGAGAGACCCAGTACTTC,CASSRLAAGETQYF
TRBJ2-3,15,TRBV7-2,once,TRBD2,TGTGCCAGCAGCCTGGGACTAGCGAGCACAGATACGCAGTATTTT,CASSLGLASTDTQYF
TRBJ1-5,17,TRBV5-5,.,.,TGTGCCAGCAGCCGAACAGGCTCCTTAAGGGGCAATCAGCCCCAGCATTTT,CASSRTGSLRGNQPQHF
TRBJ1-2,14,TRBV19,.,TRBD1,TGTGCCAGAAACGCGGACAGGGCTAACTATGGCTACACCTTC,CARNADRANYGYTF
TRBJ2-1,17,TRBV11-2,.,TRBD2,TGTGCCAGCAGCTTAACGATTAGCGGGAAGGGAGACAATGAGCAGTTCTTC,CASSLTISGKGDNEQFF
TRBJ1-1,15,TRBV2,.,TRBD1,TGTGCCAGTGTACTACAGGGGGTTCGGGACACTGAAGCTTTCTTT,CASVLQGVRDTEAFF
TRBJ1-1,16,TRBV7-9,.,TRBD1,TGTGCCAGCAGCCCCCGGGACAGGGAGACGACCACTGAAGCTTTCTTT,CASSPRDRETTTEAFF
TRBJ2-1,15,TRBV6-4,.,.,TGTGCCAGCAGTGAGGGGCCGAGCTCCTACAATGAGCAGTTCTTC,CASSEGPSSYNEQFF
TRBJ2-7,13,TRBV5-1,.,.,TGCGCCAGCAGCTCGGACAACCCTACCGAGCAGTACTTC,CASSSDNPTEQYF
TRBJ2-1,17,TRBV15,.,TRBD2,TGTGCCACCAGCAGAGAGATTGGACTAGCGGCTTACAATGAGCAGTTCTTC,CATSREIGLAAYNEQFF
TRBJ2-6,16,TRBV15,.,.,TGTGCCACCGTCAAGGAGGGTTTGGGCGGGGCCAACGTCCTGACTTTC,CATVKEGLGGANVLTF
TRBJ2-7,14,TRBV18,.,TRBD1,TGTGCCAGCTCACCGTTGGACAGGGGAAACGAGCAGTACTTC,CASSPLDRGNEQYF